A single sample is the source of the 27 T cell receptor beta chains below, sequenced in a study of cytomegalovirus exposure and HLA in healthy donors. The primer mix had 60 Vbeta and 13 Jbeta primers. Profiled with immunoSEQ multiplex PCR; TCRdb holds only in-frame clones, not every one. This specimen shows about 160,000 clones; the ten leading clones hold 2.1%. Sequences were obtained from PBMCs. The receptors stem from a man in his thirties or forties in good health and CMV-seronegative.

The rearrangement uses TRBV28 and TRBJ1-2; TRBD1 is a possible D gene (5 bases). CDR3 length: 13 amino acids. Per the germline V gene, CDR1 is MDHEN and CDR2 is SYDVKM. V lost 6 bases and J 3 bases, leaving 11 bases between the germline ends. The CDR3 DNA reads as TGTGCCAGCAGCAAGACAGTAGACTATGGCTACACCTTC. Protein sequence: CASSKTVDYGYTF.

The V gene is TRBV7-6, the J gene TRBJ2-1; unclear D gene. V dropped 3 bases and J dropped 6 bases, with 9 bases sitting between them. This CDR3 is built from 13 residues. CDR1 and CDR2 from the germline V gene are SGHVS and FNYEAQ. The CDR3 region is CASSFSFFNEQFF. The CDR3 bases are TGTGCCAGCAGCTTTAGCTTTTTCAATGAGCAGTTCTTC. Complete variable domain (other parts from reference TRBV7-6 and TRBJ2-1): GAGVSQSPRYKVTKRGQDVALRCDPISGHVSLYWYRQALGQGPEFLTYFNYEAQQDKSGLPNDRFSAERPEGSISTLTIQRTEQRDSAMYRCASSFSFFNEQFFGPGTRLTVL.

V and J are TRBV19 and TRBJ1-2, with 7 bases identical to TRBD1. Looked up from germline, CDR1 is LNHDA and CDR2 is SQIVND (reference sequence). The CDR3 has 13 amino acids. V dropped 9 bases and J dropped 1; count of bases not matched to a gene: 5. Here the CDR3 reads CASRDSNNYGYTF. The CDR3 DNA sequence: TGTGCCAGCCGGGACAGTAATAACTATGGCTACACCTTC.

V gene TRBV11-2 combines with J gene TRBJ2-7; 8 bases align to TRBD1. Per germline, CDR1 SGHAT and CDR2 FQNNGV. The CDR3 consists of 15 residues. J was trimmed by 7 bases and V by 4 bases; bases with no gene match: 12. CDR3 region: CASSSPPRGRGEQYF. The CDR3 coding sequence is TGTGCCAGCAGCTCCCCCCCCAGGGGGCGCGGGGAGCAGTACTTC. Supplemented by reference TRBV11-2 and TRBJ2-7, the full variable domain reads EAGVAQSPRYKIIEKRQSVAFWCNPISGHATLYWYQQILGQGPKLLIQFQNNGVVDDSQLPKDRFSAERLKGVDSTLKIQPAKLEDSAVYLCASSSPPRGRGEQYFGPGTRLTVT.

This chain connects TRBV6-1 to TRBJ1-1, with TRBD1 matching 11 bases. CDR3 length: 15 residues. V dropped 6 bases and J dropped 1; count of bases not matched to a gene: 4. CDR1 is MNHNS and CDR2 is SASEGT in the germline V gene. The CDR3 nucleotides read TGTGCCAGCAGAGGACAGGGGGCCGGGAACACTGAAGCTTTCTTT. Translated, it gives CASRGQGAGNTEAFF.

The gene calls are TRBV18 and TRBJ2-1, with TRBD2 matching 10 bases. The CDR3 totals 15 residues. The junction had 1 base not matched to a gene; V was cut back by 2 bases and J by 3 bases. Germline V lookup: CDR1 KGHSH, CDR2 LQKENI. The CDR3 protein is CASSPWTSGYNEQFF. The CDR3 region has the DNA TGTGCCAGCTCACCATGGACTAGCGGCTACAATGAGCAGTTCTTC.

The V gene is TRBV25-1, the J gene TRBJ1-2; 7 bases fit TRBD1. CDR1 is MGHDK, CDR2 SYGVNS, per germline. V shed 5 bases, J shed 3 bases, and the junction held 3 bases outside the gene matches. The CDR3 has 13 residues. CDR3 nucleotide sequence: TGTGCCAGCAGTCGACAGGGACACTATGGCTACACCTTC. Protein product: CASSRQGHYGYTF.

The gene calls are TRBV6-1 and TRBJ2-1; TRBD2 matches 13 bases. Germline V gives CDR1 MNHNS, CDR2 SASEGT. The CDR3 contains 15 residues. V lost 1 base to trimming and J lost 6 bases; unmatched junction nucleotides: 0. The CDR3 spells CASSEGTSGSNEQFF. The CDR3 coding sequence is TGTGCCAGCAGTGAAGGGACTAGCGGGAGCAATGAGCAGTTCTTC.

The genes are TRBV7-9 and TRBJ1-1; D unresolved. Trimming took off 4 bases at V and 4 bases at J, with 16 bases between the two ends. In germline, CDR1 is SEHNR, CDR2 FQNEAQ (reference sequence). The CDR3 extends over 15 amino acids. CDR3 sequence: CASSSLELRGTEAFF. The CDR3 DNA is TGTGCCAGCAGCTCCCTTGAGCTGCGGGGCACTGAAGCTTTCTTT.

The rearrangement joins TRBV5-6 to TRBJ2-5; D is unclear. V was trimmed by 0 bases and J by 1 base, leaving 4 bases between them. The germline V gene encodes CDR1 SGHDT and CDR2 YYEEEE. The CDR3 extends over 13 amino acids. The CDR3 loop is CASSLGSQETQYF. The CDR3 bases are TGTGCCAGCAGCTTGGGCAGCCAAGAGACCCAGTACTTC.

As DNA, the CDR3 is TGTGCCAGCAGCTTACTCGGACAGCAAAGAGGAAACACCATATATTTT. It codes for CASSLLGQQRGNTIYF. The V gene is TRBV7-9, the J gene TRBJ1-3; D perhaps matches TRBD1 (6 bases). This CDR3 is 16 amino acids long. Germline assignment: CDR1 SEHNR and CDR2 FQNEAQ (reference sequence). The ends were cut back, 2 bases at V and 4 bases at J, with 15 bases in the middle.

The DNA of the CDR3 is TGTGCCAGCCGACTTTCTAGCGGACTTTACAATGAGCAGTTCTTC. Encoded protein: CASRLSSGLYNEQFF. The rearrangement joins TRBV6-5 to TRBJ2-1, with TRBD2 identical over 7 bases. J was trimmed by 4 bases and V by 8 bases; bases with no gene match: 11. There are 15 residues in the CDR3. Germline V gene data show CDR1 as MNHEY and CDR2 as SVGAGI.

The rearrangement joins TRBV6-5 to TRBJ2-7, with 7 positions matching TRBD2. V shed 5 bases and J 6 bases; nucleotides not matched to a gene: 7. Germline CDR1 is MNHEY and CDR2 is SVGAGI. The CDR3 contains 13 residues. This chain's CDR3 is CASSPWTRGEQYF. The CDR3 DNA sequence: TGTGCCAGCAGTCCTTGGACTAGGGGCGAGCAGTACTTC.

The CDR3 nucleotides are TGTGCCAGCAGCTTAAATAGGGGGCGCGAGCAGTACTTC. Translating it yields CASSLNRGREQYF. The rearrangement uses TRBV7-7 and TRBJ2-7; the match to TRBD1 covers 7 bases. Trimming at V came to 2 bases and at J to 6 bases, leaving 4 bases not matched to a gene. Germline lookup yields CDR1 SSHAT and CDR2 FNYEAQ (reference sequence). There are 13 residues in the CDR3. Complete variable domain (other parts from reference TRBV7-7 and TRBJ2-7): GAGVSQSPRYKVTKRGQDVTLRCDPISSHATLYWYQQALGQGPEFLTYFNYEAQPDKSGLPSDRFSAERPEGSISTLTIQRTEQRDSAMYRCASSLNRGREQYFGPGTRLTVT.

The chain uses TRBV11-3 and TRBJ2-3; tentatively, D is TRBD2 (6 bases). The V gene's germline CDR1 is SGHNT and CDR2 YENEEA. Deletions cut 5 bases from V and 8 bases from J, with 11 bases between. This CDR3 is built from 12 residues. Written as DNA, the CDR3 is TGTGCCAGCAGCCCCCGACTAGGTACGCAGTATTTT. It codes for CASSPRLGTQYF.

The gene calls are TRBV5-4 and TRBJ2-5; TRBD1 aligns across 8 bases. The J call is in doubt because the DNA end fits TRBJ2-7 better. CDR1 is SGHNT and CDR2 is YYREEE in the germline V gene (reference sequence). CDR3 length equals 15 residues. In DNA, the CDR3 is TGTGCCAGCAGCGTGGACAGGGAGATCTACTACGAGCAGTACTTC. As protein: CASSVDREIYYEQYF.

The genes are TRBV19 and TRBJ2-6; D not certain. Trimming took off 3 bases at V and 3 bases at J, with 9 bases between the two ends. Per germline, CDR1 LNHDA and CDR2 SQIVND (reference sequence). The CDR3 consists of 15 residues. The CDR3 nucleotides read TGTGCCAGTAGTATCCTTAGCTATGGGGCCAACGTCCTGACTTTC. Encoded protein: CASSILSYGANVLTF.

CDR3 sequence: CASSLTGQRSSYNEQFF. CDR3 nucleotide sequence: TGTGCCAGCAGCTTAACGGGACAGCGAAGCTCCTACAATGAGCAGTTCTTC. The chain couples TRBV7-9 to TRBJ2-1, with 7 nucleotides matching TRBD1. The CDR3 has 17 residues. Trimming cost V 2 bases and J 0 bases; bases outside gene matches: 7. Per the germline V gene, CDR1 is SEHNR and CDR2 is FQNEAQ (reference sequence).

V is TRBV28 and J is TRBJ2-1; D remains unclear. The CDR3 runs 16 residues. Trimming removed 5 bases at V and 1 base at J, with 15 bases between. Germline-derived CDR1 and CDR2 are MDHEN and SYDVKM. Here the CDR3 DNA reads TGTGCCAGCAGTCCGACGCGGTTGAGTTCCTACAATGAGCAGTTCTTC. As protein: CASSPTRLSSYNEQFF.

The V and J genes are TRBV4-2 and TRBJ1-5; 8 bases map to TRBD1. In germline, CDR1 is LGHNA, CDR2 YNFKEQ. The trim removed 1 base at V and 6 bases at J, leaving 5 bases unmatched. The CDR3 contains 15 residues. CDR3 bases: TGTGCCAGCAGCCAAGTTGCAGGGGGCTCTCAGCCCCAGCATTTT. Its protein is CASSQVAGGSQPQHF.

The chain uses TRBV7-2 and TRBJ2-3; the D gene is possibly TRBD1 (6 bases). The germline V and J ends were trimmed by 1 base and 5 bases, with 19 bases remaining between them. Germline-derived CDR1 and CDR2 are SGHTA and FQGNSA. The CDR3 is 17 amino acids. The CDR3 sequence: CASSLVVGRGSGDTQYF. The DNA of the CDR3 is TGTGCCAGCAGCTTAGTAGTGGGCAGGGGATCAGGAGATACGCAGTATTTT.

The V and J genes are TRBV6-5 and TRBJ2-1; TRBD2 aligns across 14 bases. CDR3 size: 15 residues. Trimming cost V 7 bases and J 10 bases; bases outside gene matches: 9. Germline assignment: CDR1 MNHEY and CDR2 SVGAGI. The CDR3 coding sequence is TGTGCCAGCACCGATGAGACTAGCGGGAGGGGAGAGCAGTTCTTC. Translating it yields CASTDETSGRGEQFF.

The chain uses TRBV19 and TRBJ2-5, with 9 nucleotides matching TRBD1. The DNA end is more similar to TRBJ2-7, so the J call may be wrong. The germline V gene encodes CDR1 LNHDA and CDR2 SQIVND (reference sequence). The CDR3 length is 14 residues. DNA for the CDR3: TGTGCCAGTAGTATGGGACAGGGTCGCAGCGAGCAGTACTTC. It translates to CASSMGQGRSEQYF.

The chain carries TRBV29-1 and TRBJ2-3; 9 positions match TRBD1. CDR3 length: 15 amino acids. Per the germline V gene, CDR1 is SQVTM and CDR2 is ANQGSEA. Trimming removed 7 bases from V and 1 base from J; junction bases left unmatched: 9. Written as DNA, the CDR3 is TGCAGCGGGGGGACAGGGCGGTATGGCACAGATACGCAGTATTTT. It codes for CSGGTGRYGTDTQYF.

This chain joins TRBV9 and TRBJ2-3, with a possible D match to TRBD2 (5 bases). CDR1 is SGDLS, CDR2 YYNGEE, per germline. The CDR3 is 15 amino acids. V lost 0 bases and J 6 bases, leaving 14 bases between the germline ends. Here the CDR3 DNA reads TGTGCCAGCAGCGTAGCTGCGGGCCCCCAGGATACGCAGTATTTT. It is translated as CASSVAAGPQDTQYF.

The rearrangement uses TRBV28 and TRBJ2-2; 10 bases are a match to TRBD1. Germline CDR1 MDHEN, CDR2 SYDVKM. The CDR3 has 16 amino acids. J gave up 4 bases and V 7 bases, and 9 bases lay outside the gene matches. The CDR3 region has the DNA TGTGCCAGCAATTCCGGGACAGGGGTTGGCACCGGGGAGCTGTTTTTT. It translates to CASNSGTGVGTGELFF.

This sequence joins TRBV7-9 and TRBJ1-1, with TRBD1 matching 8 bases. The junction had 13 bases not matched to a gene; V was cut back by 4 bases and J by 3 bases. In germline, CDR1 is SEHNR, CDR2 FQNEAQ (reference sequence). CDR3 length equals 17 residues. CDR3: CASSSPGGDRRYTEAFF. CDR3 coding DNA: TGTGCCAGCAGCTCACCCGGAGGGGACAGGAGGTACACTGAAGCTTTCTTT. Looking up the rest from reference TRBV7-9 and TRBJ1-1 gives the full variable domain: DTGVSQNPRHKITKRGQNVTFRCDPISEHNRLYWYRQTLGQGPEFLTYFQNEAQLEKSRLLSDRFSAERPKGSFSTLEIQRTEQGDSAMYLCASSSPGGDRRYTEAFFGQGTRLTVV.